This entry features one TCR beta chain sequence. The antigen is not known. These data originate in a study of blood T cells in healthy people across ages. The study's findings and limits: Diversity figures derived from one million T cells were judged to underestimate the true value.

It was with a sample-barcoded 5' primer and a J-beta primer mix that a second PCR of about 7 to 12 cycles was run. TCRdb called the 5' RACE reads again in MiXCR, with one record for every CDR3 protein. The table lists 600,000 to 850,000 distinct CDR3 sequences, roughly 43% of them singletons. The CDR3 is 15 amino acids. In germline, CDR1 is SGDLS, CDR2 YYNGEE. V was pared by 2 bases and J by 2 bases, with 4 bases of the junction left unmatched. This sequence joins TRBV9 and TRBJ2-1, with TRBD2 identical over 7 bases. This clonotype was obtained from a woman aged 55-70 years in good health. Sequenced sample: blood. The CDR3 loop is CASSVLAVPYNEQFF. The CDR3 DNA is TGTGCCAGCAGCGTTCTAGCGGTCCCCTACAATGAGCAGTTCTTC.